The rows below give T cell receptor beta chains drawn from one sample of a study of cytomegalovirus exposure and HLA in healthy donors. TCRdb's copy holds only in-frame clones and misses some; the assay was immunoSEQ multiplex PCR. Among about 270,000 clones listed, under 80% were seen once. Material: PBMCs. These receptors came from a female donor in good health and CMV-seronegative. CDR3s include the opening cysteine and the closing phenylalanine or tryptophan. A D gene is named only where the DNA matches it firmly. Clone size is not always given. Where it is, it says once, few, many or a class for expanded clones.

V	J	D	size	DNA	CDR3
TRBV5-1	TRBJ2-2	.	.	TGCGCCAGCAGCCCCTTGAGCGCGAACACCGGGGAGCTGTTTTTT	CASSPLSANTGELFF
TRBV11-3	TRBJ2-3	TRBD2	few	TGTGCCAGCAGCTTAGGGTACGGGGAGGGAGATACGCAGTATTTT	CASSLGYGEGDTQYF
TRBV19	TRBJ2-7	.	once	TGTGCCAGTAGTATCTGGGGAGAGGGCCTCTACGAGCAGTACTTC	CASSIWGEGLYEQYF
TRBV4-1	TRBJ1-1	TRBD1	.	TGCGCCAGCAGCCAAATCAGGGGGGTAGGAAAAGCTTTCTTT	CASSQIRGVGKAFF
TRBV5-6	TRBJ2-5	TRBD2	.	TGTGCCAGCAGCAGGACTAGCGGGAGGTACCAAGAGACCCAGTACTTC	CASSRTSGRYQETQYF
TRBV9	TRBJ2-1	TRBD2	.	TGTGCCAGCAGCGTAGGGACTAGGATTGTGGAGCAGTTCTTC	CASSVGTRIVEQFF
TRBV5-1	TRBJ1-4	TRBD1	.	TGCGCCAGCAGCTCCTCCGGGACAGGAGGTGAAAAACTGTTTTTT	CASSSSGTGGEKLFF
TRBV18	TRBJ2-7	.	once	TGTGCCAGCTCCCTCGACAGAGCGTACGAGCAGTACTTC	CASSLDRAYEQYF
TRBV5-1	TRBJ1-2	.	.	TGCGCCAGCAGCTTGGGTGGACAGCCCCACGGCTACACCTTC	CASSLGGQPHGYTF
TRBV5-4	TRBJ1-1	.	.	TGTGCCAGCAGCTTGGACAGTAACACTGAAGCTTTCTTT	CASSLDSNTEAFF
TRBV20-1	TRBJ2-1	.	.	TGCAGTGCCAGGAAGCAAGTGGAGCAGTTCTTC	CSARKQVEQFF
TRBV9	TRBJ1-2	.	.	TGTGCCAGCAGCGTAGAGGGCGGGCCGATACTCGGCTACACCTTC	CASSVEGGPILGYTF
TRBV2	TRBJ1-1	.	.	TGTGCCAGCCGTGGTAGTCTAGCTGAAGCTTTCTTT	CASRGSLAEAFF
TRBV25-1	TRBJ2-6	.	.	TGTGCCAGCAGTGCCAGGGGGAGGTCTGGGGCCAACGTCCTGACTTTC	CASSARGRSGANVLTF
TRBV12-1	TRBJ1-2	.	.	TGTGCCGGGGACAAGAACTATGGCTACACCTTC	CAGDKNYGYTF
TRBV9	TRBJ2-5	TRBD2	.	TGTGCCAGCAGCGTAGCGGAAGCGGGATGGGAGACCCAGTACTTC	CASSVAEAGWETQYF
TRBV28	TRBJ1-6	.	once	TGTGCCAGCCGAACTGGAACAGATTCACCCCTCCACTTT	CASRTGTDSPLHF
TRBV7-9	TRBJ2-7	TRBD1	.	TGTGCCAGCAGCTCCGGGACAGGGGACGAGCAGTACTTC	CASSSGTGDEQYF
TRBV11-2	TRBJ2-5	.	.	TGTGCCAGCACCACTGAGGGGGCGGGACAAGAGACCCAGTACTTC	CASTTEGAGQETQYF
TRBV5-1	TRBJ2-2	.	.	TGCGCCAGCAGCTTGGCTCCGGGACTCAGCACCGGGGAGCTGTTTTTT	CASSLAPGLSTGELFF
TRBV13	TRBJ1-1	TRBD1	few	TGTGCCAGCAGCCCTACAAAGGACAGGGGGATGAACACTGAAGCTTTCTTT	CASSPTKDRGMNTEAFF
TRBV13	TRBJ2-1	TRBD2	.	TGTGCCAGCAGCTCAGAGCGGGAGGGCCCCAATGAGCAGTTCTTC	CASSSEREGPNEQFF
TRBV18	TRBJ1-4	TRBD1	few	TGTGCCAGCTCACCCATTGGACAGGGAAATGAAAAACTGTTTTTT	CASSPIGQGNEKLFF
TRBV27	TRBJ2-2	.	.	TGTGCCAGCAGTTTAGGGCCAACGAACACCGGGGAGCTGTTTTTT	CASSLGPTNTGELFF
TRBV7-9	TRBJ2-1	.	.	TGTGCCAGCAGCTTACGGGAATCCGCCTACAATGAGCAGTTCTTC	CASSLRESAYNEQFF
TRBV27	TRBJ2-6	.	once	TGTGCCAGCAGCTTCCTCCTCTCTGGGGCCAACGTCCTGACTTTC	CASSFLLSGANVLTF
TRBV5-1	TRBJ2-5	TRBD1	.	TGCGCCAGCTACCAGGGGGATGGGGAGACCCAGTACTTC	CASYQGDGETQYF
TRBV30	TRBJ1-2	TRBD1	.	TGTGCCTGGAGCCCCGGGACAGGGTATGGCTACACCTTC	CAWSPGTGYGYTF
TRBV2	TRBJ1-2	.	.	TGTGCCAGCACGTCGGCAGGAATAAACTATGGCTACACCTTC	CASTSAGINYGYTF
TRBV5-1	TRBJ2-3	TRBD2	.	TGCGCCAGCAGCTCTATAGCGGGAGAAGATACGCAGTATTTT	CASSSIAGEDTQYF
TRBV6-1	TRBJ2-7	.	few	TGTGCCAGCAGTCCACCTCGACAGATATACGAGCAGTACTTC	CASSPPRQIYEQYF
TRBV5-1	TRBJ1-6	TRBD1	few	TGCGCCAGCAGCCCTGGGGTACCGGGACAGGGGGATTCACCCCTCCACTTT	CASSPGVPGQGDSPLHF
TRBV5-1	TRBJ2-5	.	.	TGCGCCAGCAGCAATACCCTAGGGGAGGGGGCCCAGTACTTC	CASSNTLGEGAQYF
TRBV4-1	TRBJ2-1	TRBD2	.	TGCGCCAGCAGCCAACGCATTGGCGGGAGGGACAATGAGCAGTTCTTC	CASSQRIGGRDNEQFF
TRBV28	TRBJ2-3	.	.	TGTGCCAGCAGTTTAACTGGGCTAGCAGGAGATACGCAGTATTTT	CASSLTGLAGDTQYF
TRBV7-8	TRBJ1-1	.	.	TGTGCCAGCACCGCGCGGGGGGGATTGAACACTGAAGCTTTCTTT	CASTARGGLNTEAFF
TRBV27	TRBJ2-3	.	.	TGTGCCAGCAGTTTATCGAAGACTCATACGCAGTATTTT	CASSLSKTHTQYF
TRBV12-2	TRBJ2-7	.	.	TGTGCAAGTCGCTTAGCGGGTCTCTTAAACGGGATGCACGCCTACGAGCAGTACTTC	CASRLAGLLNGMHAYEQYF
TRBV23-1	TRBJ1-5	.	.	TGCGCCAGCAGTCAATCTCGAGCAAGGGGAAATCAGCCCCAGCATTTT	CASSQSRARGNQPQHF